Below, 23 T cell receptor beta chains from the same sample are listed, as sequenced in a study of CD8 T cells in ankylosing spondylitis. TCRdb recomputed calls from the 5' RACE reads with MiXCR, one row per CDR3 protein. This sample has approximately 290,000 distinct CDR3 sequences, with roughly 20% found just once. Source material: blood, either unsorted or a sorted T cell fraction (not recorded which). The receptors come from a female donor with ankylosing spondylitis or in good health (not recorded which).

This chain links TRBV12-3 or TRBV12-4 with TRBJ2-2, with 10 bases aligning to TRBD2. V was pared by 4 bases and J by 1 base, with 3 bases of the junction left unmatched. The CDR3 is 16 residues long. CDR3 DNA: TGTGCCAGCAGTTACAGCGGGAGGGGGAACACCGGGGAGCTGTTTTTT. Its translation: CASSYSGRGNTGELFF.

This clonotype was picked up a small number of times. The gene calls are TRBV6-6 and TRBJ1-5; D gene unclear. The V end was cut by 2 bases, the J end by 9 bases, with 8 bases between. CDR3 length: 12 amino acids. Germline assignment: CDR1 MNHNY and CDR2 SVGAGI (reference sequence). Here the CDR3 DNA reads TGTGCCAGCAGTTACCCACCTTGGCCCCAGCATTTT. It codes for CASSYPPWPQHF.

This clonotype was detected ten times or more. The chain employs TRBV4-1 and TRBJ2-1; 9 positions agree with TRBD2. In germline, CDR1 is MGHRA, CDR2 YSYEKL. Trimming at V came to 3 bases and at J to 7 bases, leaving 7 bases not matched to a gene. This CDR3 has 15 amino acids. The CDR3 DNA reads TGCGCCAGCAGCCATCCCGCGGGAGGGAGGAATGAGCAGTTCTTC. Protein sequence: CASSHPAGGRNEQFF.

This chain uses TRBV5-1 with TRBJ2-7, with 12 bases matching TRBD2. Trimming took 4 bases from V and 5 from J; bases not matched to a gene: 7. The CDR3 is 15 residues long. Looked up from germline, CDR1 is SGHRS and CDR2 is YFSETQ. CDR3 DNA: TGCGCCAGCAGCGCAATACTAGCGGGAGGAAACGAGCAGTACTTC. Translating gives CASSAILAGGNEQYF.

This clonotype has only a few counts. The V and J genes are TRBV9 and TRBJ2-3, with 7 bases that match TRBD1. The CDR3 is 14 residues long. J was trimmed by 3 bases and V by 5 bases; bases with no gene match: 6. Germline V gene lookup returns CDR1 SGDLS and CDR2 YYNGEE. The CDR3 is CASSYLQGTDTQYF. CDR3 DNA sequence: TGTGCCAGCAGTTATTTACAGGGGACAGATACGCAGTATTTT.

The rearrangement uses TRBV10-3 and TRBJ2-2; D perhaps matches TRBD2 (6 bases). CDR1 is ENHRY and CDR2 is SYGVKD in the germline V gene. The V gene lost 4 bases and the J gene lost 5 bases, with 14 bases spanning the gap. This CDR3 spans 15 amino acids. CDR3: CAISVEGITTGELFF. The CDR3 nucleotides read TGTGCCATCAGTGTGGAGGGAATAACGACCGGGGAGCTGTTTTTT.

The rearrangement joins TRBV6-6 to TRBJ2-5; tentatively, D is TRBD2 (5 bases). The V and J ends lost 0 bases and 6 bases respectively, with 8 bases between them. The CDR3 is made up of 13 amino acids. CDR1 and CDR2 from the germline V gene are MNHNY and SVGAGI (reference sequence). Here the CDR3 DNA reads TGTGCCAGCAGTTACTCCCGGGAACAGACCCAGTACTTC. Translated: CASSYSREQTQYF.

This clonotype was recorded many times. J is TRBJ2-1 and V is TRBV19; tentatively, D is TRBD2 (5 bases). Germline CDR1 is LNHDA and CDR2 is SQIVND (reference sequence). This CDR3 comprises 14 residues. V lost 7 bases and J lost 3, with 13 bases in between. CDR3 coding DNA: TGTGCCAGTACCACCCGGAGCGGCTACAATGAGCAGTTCTTC. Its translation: CASTTRSGYNEQFF. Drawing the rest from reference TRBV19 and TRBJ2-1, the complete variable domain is DGGITQSPKYLFRKEGQNVTLSCEQNLNHDAMYWYRQDPGQGLRLIYYSQIVNDFQKGDIAEGYSVSREKKESFPLTVTSAQKNPTAFYLCASTTRSGYNEQFFGPGTRLTVL.

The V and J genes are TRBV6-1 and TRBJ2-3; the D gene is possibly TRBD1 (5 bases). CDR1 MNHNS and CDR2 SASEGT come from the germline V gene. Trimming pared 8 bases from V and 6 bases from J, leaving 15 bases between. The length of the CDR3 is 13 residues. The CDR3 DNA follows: TGTGCCAGCGGAACCTCAGGGTCTGATACGCAGTATTTT. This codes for CASGTSGSDTQYF.

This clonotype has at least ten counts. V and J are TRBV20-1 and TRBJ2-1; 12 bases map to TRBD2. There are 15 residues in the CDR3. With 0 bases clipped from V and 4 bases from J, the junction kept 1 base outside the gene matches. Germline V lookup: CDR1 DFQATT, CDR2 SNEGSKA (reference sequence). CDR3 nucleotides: TGCAGTGCTAGAGAGGGGACTAGCGGGTACAATGAGCAGTTCTTC. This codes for CSAREGTSGYNEQFF.

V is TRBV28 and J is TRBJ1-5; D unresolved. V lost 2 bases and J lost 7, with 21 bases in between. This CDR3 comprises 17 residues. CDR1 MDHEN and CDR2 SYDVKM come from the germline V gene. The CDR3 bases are TGTGCCAGCAGTTTACTTGGGAACCTGGCCTCGTACCAGCCCCAGCATTTT. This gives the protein CASSLLGNLASYQPQHF.

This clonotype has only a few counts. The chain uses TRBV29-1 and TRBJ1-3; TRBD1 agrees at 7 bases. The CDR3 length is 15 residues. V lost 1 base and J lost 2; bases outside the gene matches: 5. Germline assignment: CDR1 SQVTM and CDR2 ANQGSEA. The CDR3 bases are TGCAGCGTTGAAGCTCGACAGGGCCCTGGAAACACCATATATTTT. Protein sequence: CSVEARQGPGNTIYF.

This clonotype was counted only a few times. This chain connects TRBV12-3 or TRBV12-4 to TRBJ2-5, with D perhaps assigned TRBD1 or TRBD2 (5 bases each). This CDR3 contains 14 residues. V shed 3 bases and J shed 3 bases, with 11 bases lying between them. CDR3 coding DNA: TGTGCCAGCAGTTTCCGGGGACCCGAAGAGACCCAGTACTTC. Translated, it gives CASSFRGPEETQYF.

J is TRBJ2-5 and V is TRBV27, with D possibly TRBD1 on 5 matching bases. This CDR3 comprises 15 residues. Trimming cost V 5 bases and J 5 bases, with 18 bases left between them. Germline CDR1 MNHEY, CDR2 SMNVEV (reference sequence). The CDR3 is CASSPLWTRQETQYF. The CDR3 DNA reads TGTGCCAGCAGTCCCCTTTGGACACGGCAGGAGACCCAGTACTTC.

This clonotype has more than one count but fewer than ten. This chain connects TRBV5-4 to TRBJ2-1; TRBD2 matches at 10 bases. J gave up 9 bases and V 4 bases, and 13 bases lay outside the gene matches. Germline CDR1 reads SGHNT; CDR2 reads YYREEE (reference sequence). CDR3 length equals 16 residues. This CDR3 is CASSLPQPAGGREQFF. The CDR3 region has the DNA TGTGCCAGCAGCCTACCCCAGCCAGCGGGAGGGCGTGAGCAGTTCTTC.

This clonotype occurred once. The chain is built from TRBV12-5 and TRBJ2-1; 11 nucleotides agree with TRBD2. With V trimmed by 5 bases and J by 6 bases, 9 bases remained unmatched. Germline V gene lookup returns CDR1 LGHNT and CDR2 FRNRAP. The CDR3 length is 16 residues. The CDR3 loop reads CASGLSGRAPLNEQFF. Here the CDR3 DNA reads TGTGCTAGTGGTCTTAGCGGGAGGGCCCCGCTCAATGAGCAGTTCTTC.

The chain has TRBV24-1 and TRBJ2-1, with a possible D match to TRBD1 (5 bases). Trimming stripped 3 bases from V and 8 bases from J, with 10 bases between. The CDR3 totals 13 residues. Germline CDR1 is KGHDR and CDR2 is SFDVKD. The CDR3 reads CATSDGARHEQFF. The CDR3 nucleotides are TGTGCCACCAGTGATGGGGCTAGGCATGAGCAGTTCTTC.

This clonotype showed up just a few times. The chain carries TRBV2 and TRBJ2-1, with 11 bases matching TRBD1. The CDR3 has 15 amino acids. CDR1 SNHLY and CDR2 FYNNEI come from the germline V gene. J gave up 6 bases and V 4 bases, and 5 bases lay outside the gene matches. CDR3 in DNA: TGTGCCAGCAGTGTGGACAGGGGGCTAGGCAATGAGCAGTTCTTC. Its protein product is CASSVDRGLGNEQFF.

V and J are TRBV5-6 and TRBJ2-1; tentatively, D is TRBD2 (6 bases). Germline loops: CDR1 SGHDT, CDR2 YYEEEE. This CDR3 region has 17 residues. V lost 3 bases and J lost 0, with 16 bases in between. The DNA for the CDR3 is TGTGCCAGCAGCTCGCGGGAAGTGCCTCACTCCTACAATGAGCAGTTCTTC. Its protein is CASSSREVPHSYNEQFF.

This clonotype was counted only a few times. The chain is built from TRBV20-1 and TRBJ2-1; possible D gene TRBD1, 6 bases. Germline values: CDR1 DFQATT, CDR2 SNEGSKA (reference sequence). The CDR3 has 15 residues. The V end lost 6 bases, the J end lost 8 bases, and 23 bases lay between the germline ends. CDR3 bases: TGCAGTGCCCCGAGGGTACCCACAGGGTGGGATGAGCAGTTCTTC. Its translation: CSAPRVPTGWDEQFF.

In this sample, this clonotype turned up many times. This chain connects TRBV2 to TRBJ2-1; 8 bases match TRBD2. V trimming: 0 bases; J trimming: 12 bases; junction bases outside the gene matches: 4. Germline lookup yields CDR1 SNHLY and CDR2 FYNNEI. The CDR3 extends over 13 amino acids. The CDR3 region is CASSEAAGGGQFF. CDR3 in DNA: TGTGCCAGCAGTGAAGCCGCGGGAGGTGGGCAGTTCTTC.

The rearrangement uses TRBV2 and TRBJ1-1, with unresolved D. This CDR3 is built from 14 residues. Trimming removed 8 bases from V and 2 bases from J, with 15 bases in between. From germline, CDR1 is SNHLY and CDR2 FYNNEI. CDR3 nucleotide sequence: TGTGCCAGCGAGGCGACTCGGGGAAACACTGAAGCTTTCTTT. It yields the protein CASEATRGNTEAFF.

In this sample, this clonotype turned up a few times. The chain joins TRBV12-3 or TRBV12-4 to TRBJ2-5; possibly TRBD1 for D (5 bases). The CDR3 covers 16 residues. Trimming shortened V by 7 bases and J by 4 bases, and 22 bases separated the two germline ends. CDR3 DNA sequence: TGTGCCAGCACCCCGCCCTCCGACAGTCTAGGAGAGACCCAGTACTTC. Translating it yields CASTPPSDSLGETQYF.